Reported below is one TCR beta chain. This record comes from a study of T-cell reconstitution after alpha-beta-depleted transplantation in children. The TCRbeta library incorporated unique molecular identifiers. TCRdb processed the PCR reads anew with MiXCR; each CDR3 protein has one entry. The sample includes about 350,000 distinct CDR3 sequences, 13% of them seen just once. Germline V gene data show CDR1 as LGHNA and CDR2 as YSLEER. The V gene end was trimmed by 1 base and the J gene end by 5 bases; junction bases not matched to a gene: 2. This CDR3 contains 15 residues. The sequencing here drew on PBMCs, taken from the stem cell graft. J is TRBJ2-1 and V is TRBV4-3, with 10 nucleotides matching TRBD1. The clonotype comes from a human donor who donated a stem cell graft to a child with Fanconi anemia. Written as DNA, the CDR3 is TGCGCCAGCAGCCAAGGACAGGGGGCGGACAATGAGCAGTTCTTC. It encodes CASSQGQGADNEQFF.